This record covers a single TCR beta chain. Its antigen remains unknown. The Oncomine TCR Beta short-read assay generated sequence data from the DNA of cultured CD4+ T cells. In TCRdb, the PCR reads were re-called with MiXCR into one record per CDR3 protein. The sample carries some 17,000 distinct CDR3 sequences, roughly 45% recorded once. The record originates from a study of vaccination and CD4 T cells after COVID-19. Study-level information: Those taking part got two shots of either the BNT162b2 or the mRNA-1273 vaccine. Stimulation of cells relied on overlapping spike peptides derived from SARS-CoV-2, HCoV-NL63, HCoV-OC43 and HCoV-229E. Cultures designated as controls were supplied with a CEFX pool, an HIV-1 Nef pool, or no peptide.

Treatment indicated: roughly 10-day PBMC culture with coronavirus spike peptide pools or control peptides (ViraFEST assay). V was cut by 4 bases and J by 8 bases, with 15 bases left in between. Germline V gene data show CDR1 as SGHRS and CDR2 as YFSETQ. The CDR3 covers 14 residues. Broader study findings: Vaccine-specific clones in convalescent patients were spike mono-reactive in 304 of 307 cases.

Source: CD4+ T cells from blood, cultured in vitro, taken before SARS-CoV-2 vaccination. The V call is TRBV5-1, the J call TRBJ1-4; D unresolved. The sequence derives from a human donor who received a COVID-19 vaccine. Written as DNA, the CDR3 is TGCGCCAGCAGCCCAACGAGGGATGGAGAAAAACTGTTTTTT. Residues: CASSPTRDGEKLFF.